The source of this TCR beta chain is a study of T cell responses to AZD1222 COVID-19 vaccine. Of note for this clone: The antigen is undetermined.

The data were produced by immunoSEQ multiplex PCR, yet TCRdb's version contains in-frame clones alone and is incomplete. Of tens of thousands of clones detected, 87% appear once; the ten largest clones hold nearly 25%. Study-level results: A mostly white British donor set with more females was recruited, and clonal diversity was possibly underestimated.

The CDR3 consists of 18 residues. The J segment lost 5 bases and the V segment lost 4 bases, leaving 16 bases of the junction unmatched. Looked up from germline, CDR1 is WNHNN and CDR2 is SYGVQD (reference sequence). This sequence was found in an adult in good health. The J gene is TRBJ2-3, the V gene TRBV10-1, with 9 bases lining up with TRBD2. The sequenced sample was peripheral blood, obtained on day 0 of AZD1222 vaccination. The CDR3 sequence is CASSGAGASGVGKDTQYF. The CDR3 DNA reads as TGCGCCAGCAGTGGGGCAGGTGCTAGCGGGGTAGGGAAAGATACGCAGTATTTT.